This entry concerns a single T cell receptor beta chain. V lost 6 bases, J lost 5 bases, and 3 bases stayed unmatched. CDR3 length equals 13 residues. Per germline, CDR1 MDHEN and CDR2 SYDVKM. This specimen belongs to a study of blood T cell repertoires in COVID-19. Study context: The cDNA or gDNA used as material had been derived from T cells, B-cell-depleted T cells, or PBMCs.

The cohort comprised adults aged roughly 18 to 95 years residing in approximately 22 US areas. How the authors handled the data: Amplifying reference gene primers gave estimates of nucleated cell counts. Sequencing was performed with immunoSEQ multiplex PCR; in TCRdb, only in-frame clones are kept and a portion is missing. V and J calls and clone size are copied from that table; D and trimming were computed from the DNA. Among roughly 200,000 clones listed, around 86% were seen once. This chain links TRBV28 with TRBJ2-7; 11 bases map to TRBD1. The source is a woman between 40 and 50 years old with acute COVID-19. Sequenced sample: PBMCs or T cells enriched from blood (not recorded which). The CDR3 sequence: CASRLDRGHEQYF. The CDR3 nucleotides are TGTGCCAGCAGACTGGACAGGGGGCACGAGCAGTACTTC.